This TCR beta chain came from a study of blood T cell repertoires in COVID-19. Study-level background: COVID-19 samples from acute and convalescent phases originated in the United States, Italy and Spain.

Original analysis: Amplified reference gene primers provided the basis for estimating nucleated cell counts. Libraries were prepared by immunoSEQ multiplex PCR; TCRdb keeps only in-frame clonotypes and omits some of them. V and J calls and clone size follow that table, whereas D and trimming were derived from the DNA. The table includes 200,000 to 250,000 clones, roughly 84% detected once. V lost 0 bases, J lost 3 bases, and 6 bases lay in between. The CDR3 runs 14 residues. CDR1 KGHSY and CDR2 FQNENV come from the germline V gene. Sequenced material: peripheral blood. This receptor was taken from a human donor in a cohort sampled during active COVID-19. The chain combines TRBV16 with TRBJ1-5; no clear D gene. DNA of the CDR3: TGTGCCAGCAGCCAATCTACAGTCAATCAGCCCCAGCATTTT. Translated: CASSQSTVNQPQHF.